These 7 T cell receptor beta chains share one sample of origin, sequenced in a study of T-cell reconstitution after alpha-beta-depleted transplantation in children. Preparation of the TCRbeta library used unique molecular identifiers. Using its own MiXCR run on the PCR reads, TCRdb lists one record per CDR3 protein. Here the sample spans almost 500,000 distinct CDR3 sequences, about 10% being singletons. The sample here was PBMCs, taken before TCRalphabeta/CD19-depleted stem cell transplant. Receptors were obtained from a child aged 2-9 years with inherited bone marrow failure, due to receive a stem cell transplant.

This clonotype was counted many times. This chain links TRBV2 with TRBJ2-7; the D is unclear. The CDR3 totals 11 residues. V was shortened by 5 bases and J by 6 bases, with 8 bases between the two germline ends. Germline CDR1 reads SNHLY; CDR2 reads FYNNEI. As DNA, the CDR3 is TGTGCCAGCAGTAGGAGTCCCGAGCAGTACTTC. Protein product: CASSRSPEQYF.

Comments on this clonotype: It may be a read error: a sequence one base away is much more abundant. The chain has TRBV27 and TRBJ2-3, with D perhaps being TRBD1 or TRBD2 (5 bases each). V lost 5 bases to trimming and J lost 5 bases, with 26 bases between them. Germline V gene lookup returns CDR1 MNHEY and CDR2 SMNVEV (reference sequence). The CDR3 covers 18 residues. CDR3 in amino acids: CASSVLTEGTHRGDTQYF. In DNA, the CDR3 is TGTGCCAGCAGTGTTCTTACAGAGGGGACCCATCGTGGAGATACGCAGTATTTT.

This clonotype was seen a single time. At one of its ends the junction is not consistent with the germline gene, which may arise from a read error. The chain links TRBV6-2 or TRBV6-3 to TRBJ2-7, with D maybe TRBD1 (6 bases). CDR3 length: 13 amino acids. CDR1 MNHEY and CDR2 SVGEGT come from the germline V gene. The CDR3 spells CVSRPNRAHEQYF. CDR3 nucleotides: TGTGTCAGCAGACCAAACAGGGCCCACGAGCAGTACTTC.

The table lists this clonotype with a few counts. The chain carries TRBV20-1 and TRBJ2-3; TRBD1 matches at 8 bases. The J segment lost 14 bases and the V segment lost 1 base, leaving 14 bases of the junction unmatched. CDR1 and CDR2 (germline): DFQATT, SNEGSKA (reference sequence). This CDR3 has 14 residues. CDR3 residues: CSARVLGTGPLAYF. CDR3 nucleotide sequence: TGCAGTGCTAGAGTACTTGGGACAGGACCTTTAGCGTATTTT.

V and J are TRBV6-2 or TRBV6-3 and TRBJ2-7, with TRBD2 matching over 13 bases. Germline V gene lookup returns CDR1 MNHEY and CDR2 SVGEGT. The J segment lost 2 bases and the V segment lost 5 bases, leaving 3 bases of the junction unmatched. The CDR3 is 15 residues long. The DNA for the CDR3 is TGTGCCAGCAGTACGGGACTAGCGGGACCCTACGAGCAGTACTTC. Protein: CASSTGLAGPYEQYF.

In the case of this clonotype: A read error may explain this, as a much larger clone is one base away. The chain carries TRBV7-2 and TRBJ2-5; no definite D call. Germline assignment: CDR1 SGHTA and CDR2 FQGNSA. CDR3 length equals 12 residues. V lost 2 bases and J 7 bases, leaving 8 bases between the germline ends. The CDR3 spells CASSLSRGTQYF. CDR3 nucleotide sequence: TGTGCCAGCAGCTTAAGTCGAGGGACCCAGTACTTC. The whole variable domain, filled in from reference TRBV7-2 and TRBJ2-5, reads GAGVSQSPSNKVTEKGKDVELRCDPISGHTALYWYRQSLGQGLEFLIYFQGNSAPDKSGLPSDRFSAERTGGSVSTLTIQRTQQEDSAVYLCASSLSRGTQYFGPGTRLLVL.

This clonotype was recorded many times. The V call is TRBV12-3 or TRBV12-4, the J call TRBJ2-3; D call uncertain. CDR3 length equals 12 residues. V was shortened by 3 bases and J by 6 bases, with 7 bases between the two germline ends. The CDR3: CASSLGLDTQYF. The DNA of the CDR3 is TGTGCCAGCAGTTTGGGGTTGGATACGCAGTATTTT.